This T cell receptor beta chain derives from a study of T cell repertoires in cytomegalovirus infection. Study-level information: HLA-B-restricted CMV epitopes that are well studied were used alongside recently identified HLA-C-restricted ones.

Each CDR3 protein is one row after TCRdb ran MiXCR on the reads. The table lists approximately 1,000,000 distinct CDR3 sequences, approximately 33% of them singletons. This clonotype was observed at least ten times. As yet, its antigen is unknown. The V gene lost 9 bases and the J gene lost 2 bases, with 18 bases spanning the gap. Germline CDR1 and CDR2: SGHVS and FQNEAQ. This CDR3 region has 15 residues. Here the sequenced sample was cultured CD8+ T cells from PBMCs, taken from culture after CMV antigen stimulation. The source is a human donor in good health (CMV status not recorded). Some clones in this sample may be carry-over from other donors' samples. The J gene is TRBJ2-3, the V gene TRBV7-8; tentatively, D is TRBD1 or TRBD2 (6 bases each). CDR3 in amino acids: CASKDGGAATDTQYF. CDR3 sequence (DNA): TGTGCCAGTAAAGACGGGGGCGCCGCCACAGATACGCAGTATTTT.